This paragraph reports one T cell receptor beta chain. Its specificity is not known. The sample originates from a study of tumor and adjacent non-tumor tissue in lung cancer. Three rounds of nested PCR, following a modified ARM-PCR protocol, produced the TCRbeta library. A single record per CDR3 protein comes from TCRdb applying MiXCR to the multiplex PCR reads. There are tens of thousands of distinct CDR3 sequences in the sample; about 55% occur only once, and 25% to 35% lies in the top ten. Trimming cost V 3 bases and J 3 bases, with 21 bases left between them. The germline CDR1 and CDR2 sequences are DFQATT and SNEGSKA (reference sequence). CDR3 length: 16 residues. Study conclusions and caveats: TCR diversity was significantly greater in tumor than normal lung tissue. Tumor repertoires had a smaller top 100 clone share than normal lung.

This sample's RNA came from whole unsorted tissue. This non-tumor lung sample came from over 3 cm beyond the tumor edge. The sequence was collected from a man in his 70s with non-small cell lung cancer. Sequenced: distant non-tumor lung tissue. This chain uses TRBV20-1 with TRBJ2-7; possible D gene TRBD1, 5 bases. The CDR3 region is CSASRAGRWVVYEQYF. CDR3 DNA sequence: TGCAGTGCTAGTCGGGCAGGGCGGTGGGTTGTCTACGAGCAGTACTTC.